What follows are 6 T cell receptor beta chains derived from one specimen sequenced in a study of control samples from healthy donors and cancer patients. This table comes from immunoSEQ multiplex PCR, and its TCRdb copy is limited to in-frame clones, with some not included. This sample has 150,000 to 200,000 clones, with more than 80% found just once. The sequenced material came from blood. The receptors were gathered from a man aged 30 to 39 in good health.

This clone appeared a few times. The CDR3 spells CASSYSGADGYTF. The CDR3 coding sequence is TGTGCCAGCAGTTACTCGGGGGCGGATGGCTACACCTTC. V is TRBV6-6 and J is TRBJ1-2, with D possibly being TRBD1 (6 bases). V was shortened by 0 bases and J by 6 bases, with 8 bases between the two germline ends. In germline, CDR1 is MNHNY, CDR2 SVGAGI (reference sequence). The CDR3 covers 13 residues.

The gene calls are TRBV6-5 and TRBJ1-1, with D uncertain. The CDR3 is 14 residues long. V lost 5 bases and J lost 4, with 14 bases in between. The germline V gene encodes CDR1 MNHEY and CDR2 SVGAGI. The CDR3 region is CASSHQARSTEAFF. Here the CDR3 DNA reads TGTGCCAGCAGTCACCAGGCCCGAAGCACTGAAGCTTTCTTT.

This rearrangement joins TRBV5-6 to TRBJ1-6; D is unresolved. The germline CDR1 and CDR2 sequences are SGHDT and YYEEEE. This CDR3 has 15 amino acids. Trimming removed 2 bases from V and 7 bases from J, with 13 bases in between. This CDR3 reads CASSFEARENSPLHF. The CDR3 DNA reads TGTGCCAGCAGCTTTGAGGCTAGGGAGAATTCACCCCTCCACTTT.

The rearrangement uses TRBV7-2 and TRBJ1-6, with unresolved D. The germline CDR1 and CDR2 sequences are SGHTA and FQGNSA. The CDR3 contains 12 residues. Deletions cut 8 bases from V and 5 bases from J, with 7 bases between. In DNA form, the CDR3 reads TGTGCCAGCGGCACCAATAATTCACCCCTCCACTTT. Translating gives CASGTNNSPLHF.

CDR3 sequence: CAWSVLQGGEQYF. The CDR3 DNA reads as TGTGCCTGGAGTGTACTCCAGGGAGGCGAGCAGTACTTC. V usage is TRBV30 and J usage is TRBJ2-7; possible D gene TRBD2, 6 bases. CDR3 size: 13 residues. Germline CDR1 is GTSNPN and CDR2 is SVGIG (reference sequence). Trimming pared 0 bases from V and 6 bases from J, leaving 12 bases between.

The CDR3 sequence is CAWSAGGNGYTF. The CDR3 DNA sequence: TGTGCCTGGAGTGCAGGGGGGAATGGCTACACCTTC. The V gene is TRBV30, the J gene TRBJ1-2, with 7 bases that match TRBD1. CDR3 length: 12 amino acids. The V segment lost 1 base and the J segment 6 bases; nucleotides outside the gene matches: 2. The V gene's germline CDR1 is GTSNPN and CDR2 SVGIG (reference sequence).